These 15 T cell receptor beta chains share one sample of origin, sequenced in a study of blood T cell repertoires in COVID-19. The method was immunoSEQ multiplex PCR; TCRdb's version includes in-frame clones alone and lacks a portion of them. The sample comprises roughly 150,000 clones, about 92% of which are singletons, and about 18% rests with the top ten. The sequenced material came from peripheral blood. The source of these receptors is a man aged 60-69 years with active or convalescent COVID-19.

The chain couples TRBV5-1 to TRBJ1-2; 9 bases fit TRBD1. The J segment lost 2 bases and the V segment lost 4 bases, leaving 3 bases of the junction unmatched. This CDR3 contains 14 residues. Germline-derived CDR1 and CDR2 are SGHRS and YFSETQ. The CDR3 DNA follows: TGCGCCAGCAGCGGGACAGGGATAAACTATGGCTACACCTTC. Residues: CASSGTGINYGYTF.

The chain links TRBV7-2 to TRBJ1-2, with 9 bases lining up with TRBD1. Germline loops: CDR1 SGHTA, CDR2 FQGNSA. V lost 5 bases to trimming and J lost 4 bases; unmatched junction nucleotides: 5. The CDR3 is 14 residues long. This CDR3 is CASSPSTGGYGYTF. The CDR3 DNA is TGTGCCAGCAGCCCATCGACAGGGGGCTATGGCTACACCTTC.

The chain links TRBV11-2 to TRBJ1-4; D is ambiguous. The CDR3 consists of 11 residues. Germline CDR1 reads SGHAT; CDR2 reads FQNNGV. Trimming left V 6 bases short and J 14 bases short, with 13 bases between. This CDR3 reads CASSSGVELFF. In nucleotides, the CDR3 is TGTGCCAGCAGTTCCGGGGTTGAGCTGTTTTTT.

The chain carries TRBV27 and TRBJ2-3, with 11 bases matching TRBD2. The CDR3 consists of 20 residues. The germline V gene has CDR1 MNHEY and CDR2 SMNVEV (reference sequence). V was pared by 1 base and J by 6 bases, with 18 bases of the junction left unmatched. The CDR3 bases are TGTGCCAGCAGTTTATTTGCTGGTTTGTTAGCGGGAGGGCCAGGGGATACGCAGTATTTT. Protein: CASSLFAGLLAGGPGDTQYF.

The chain is built from TRBV4-2 and TRBJ1-1, with 7 bases lining up with TRBD1. The CDR3 totals 14 residues. Germline CDR1 is LGHNA and CDR2 is YNFKEQ. J was trimmed by 4 bases and V by 2 bases; bases with no gene match: 4. The CDR3 sequence is CASSQRTGSTEAFF. The CDR3 coding sequence is TGTGCCAGCAGCCAAAGGACAGGCTCCACTGAAGCTTTCTTT.

This clone was detected a few times. The V gene is TRBV3-1 (or the pseudogene TRBV3-2), the J gene TRBJ2-5; a weak D match, TRBD2 (6 bases). The CDR3 is made up of 12 amino acids. V shed 3 bases and J shed 6 bases, with 8 bases lying between them. Germline lookup yields CDR1 LGHDT and CDR2 YNNKEL (reference sequence). The CDR3 here is CASSQGGKTQYF. The CDR3 DNA reads TGTGCCAGCAGCCAGGGCGGGAAGACCCAGTACTTC.

V and J are TRBV19 and TRBJ2-7; 9 bases align to TRBD2. CDR3 size: 16 residues. CDR1 is LNHDA and CDR2 is SQIVND in the germline V gene (reference sequence). The junction had 13 bases not matched to a gene; V was cut back by 5 bases and J by 5 bases. The CDR3 DNA is TGTGCCAGTAGTGCCCGGGCGGCTAGCGGGGTCCACGAGCAGTACTTC. Translated: CASSARAASGVHEQYF.

The V and J genes are TRBV2 and TRBJ1-2, with 8 nucleotides matching TRBD1. In germline, CDR1 is SNHLY, CDR2 FYNNEI. V was pared by 11 bases and J by 6 bases, with 2 bases of the junction left unmatched. CDR3 size: 10 residues. This CDR3 is CAAGQDGYTF. Written as DNA, the CDR3 is TGTGCCGCGGGACAGGATGGCTACACCTTC.

V and J are TRBV3-1 (or the pseudogene TRBV3-2) and TRBJ1-4; a weak D match, TRBD1 (5 bases). There are 16 residues in the CDR3. V lost 1 base, J lost 1 base, and 10 bases lay in between. CDR1 and CDR2 from the germline V gene are LGHDT and YNNKEL (reference sequence). The CDR3 DNA sequence: TGTGCCAGCAGCCAAGGTATAGGGGTAACTAATGAAAAACTGTTTTTT. Amino acids: CASSQGIGVTNEKLFF.

This chain connects TRBV7-6 to TRBJ2-7, with D maybe TRBD1 (5 bases). The V end was cut by 5 bases, the J end by 2 bases, with 13 bases between. The CDR3 contains 14 residues. Germline CDR1 is SGHVS and CDR2 is FNYEAQ. CDR3 bases: TGTGCCAGCAGCCGTAGACAGAGTCCCTACGAGCAGTACTTC. It yields the protein CASSRRQSPYEQYF.

V is TRBV5-1 and J is TRBJ2-5; no clear D. V was cut by 3 bases and J by 3 bases, with 9 bases left in between. The CDR3 loop spans 13 amino acids. From germline, CDR1 is SGHRS and CDR2 YFSETQ. CDR3 bases: TGCGCCAGCAGCTCGCTAAGCGAAGAGACCCAGTACTTC. Protein sequence: CASSSLSEETQYF.

V gene TRBV18 combines with J gene TRBJ2-1; TRBD2 is a possible D gene (5 bases). V lost 0 bases, J lost 3 bases, and 9 bases lay in between. Germline values: CDR1 KGHSH, CDR2 LQKENI. The CDR3 runs to 15 residues. The CDR3 loop reads CASSPPERSYNEQFF. The CDR3 nucleotides are TGTGCCAGCTCACCACCGGAGCGGAGCTACAATGAGCAGTTCTTC.

The chain is built from TRBV6-6 and TRBJ2-3, with TRBD2 matching 11 bases. CDR3 length equals 17 residues. Trimming at V came to 5 bases and at J to 1 base, leaving 8 bases not matched to a gene. Germline V gives CDR1 MNHNY, CDR2 SVGAGI (reference sequence). The DNA of the CDR3 is TGTGCCAGCAGTCCCTTCGGGACTAGCGGACGCACAGATACGCAGTATTTT. It encodes CASSPFGTSGRTDTQYF.

The rearrangement links TRBV6-7 to TRBJ2-7; 11 positions match TRBD2. TRBV6-7 is filed as an ORF, its function uncertain. V lost 5 bases, J lost 7 bases, and 19 bases stayed unmatched. The CDR3 length is 18 residues. The CDR3 DNA reads TGTGCCAGCAGTCTCCCCGCTCGGACTAGCGGGTCCTCCCGGGAGCAGTACTTC. This encodes CASSLPARTSGSSREQYF.

The chain joins TRBV18 to TRBJ2-5; D is unresolved. The CDR3 is made up of 14 amino acids. The germline V and J ends were trimmed by 2 bases and 5 bases, with 12 bases remaining between them. Germline V CDR1 and CDR2: KGHSH, LQKENI. The DNA for the CDR3 is TGTGCCAGCTCACCAATTTCAGGCTTGGAGACCCAGTACTTC. Its protein product is CASSPISGLETQYF. The whole variable domain, remainder taken from reference TRBV18 and TRBJ2-5, is NAGVMQNPRHLVRRRGQEARLRCSPMKGHSHVYWYRQLPEEGLKFMVYLQKENIIDESGMPKERFSAEFPKEGPSILRIQQVVRGDSAAYFCASSPISGLETQYFGPGTRLLVL.